This TCR beta chain was profiled in a study of T cell responses to AZD1222 COVID-19 vaccine. Notes on the study in general: Baseline seropositivity occurred in only a handful of AZD1222 recipients. Donors were chiefly white British, with a greater number of females, and clonal diversity was perhaps underestimated.

The CDR3 extends over 13 amino acids. CDR1 and CDR2 from the germline V gene are LNHDA and SQIVND (reference sequence). V was pared by 3 bases and J by 3 bases, with 8 bases between. Remarks on this clone: The antigen remains undetermined.

The method was immunoSEQ multiplex PCR; TCRdb's version includes in-frame clones alone and lacks a portion of them. The sample includes more than 140,000 clones, approximately 88% of them seen just once. The material sequenced was peripheral blood, taken on day 0 of MenACWY control vaccination. The chain links TRBV19 to TRBJ2-5; D might be TRBD1 (5 bases). The TCR originated in an adult in good health. The CDR3 bases are TGTGCCAGTAGTATCGGCAGGGAAGAGACCCAGTACTTC. This translates into CASSIGREETQYF.